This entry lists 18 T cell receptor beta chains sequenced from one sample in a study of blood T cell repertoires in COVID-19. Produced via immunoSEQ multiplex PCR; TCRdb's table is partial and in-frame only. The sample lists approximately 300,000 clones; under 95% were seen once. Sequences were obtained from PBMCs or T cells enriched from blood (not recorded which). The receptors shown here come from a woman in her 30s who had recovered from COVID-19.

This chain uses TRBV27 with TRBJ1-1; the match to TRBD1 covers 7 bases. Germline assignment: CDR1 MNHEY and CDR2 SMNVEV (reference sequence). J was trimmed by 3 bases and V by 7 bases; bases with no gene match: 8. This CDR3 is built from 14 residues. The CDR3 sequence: CASNLRQGHTEAFF. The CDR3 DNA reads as TGTGCCAGCAACCTAAGACAGGGCCACACTGAAGCTTTCTTT.

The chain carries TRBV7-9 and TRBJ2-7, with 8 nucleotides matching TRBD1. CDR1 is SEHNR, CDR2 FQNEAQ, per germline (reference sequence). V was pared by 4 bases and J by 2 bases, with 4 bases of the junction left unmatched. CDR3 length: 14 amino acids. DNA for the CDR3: TGTGCCAGCAGCTCCGGGACAGGAACCTACGAGCAGTACTTC. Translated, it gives CASSSGTGTYEQYF.

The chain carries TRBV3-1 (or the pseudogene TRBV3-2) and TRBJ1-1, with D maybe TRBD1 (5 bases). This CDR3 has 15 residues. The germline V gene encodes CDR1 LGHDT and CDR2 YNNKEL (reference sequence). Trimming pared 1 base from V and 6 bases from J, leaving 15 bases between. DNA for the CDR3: TGTGCCAGCAGCCAAGTGGGTAGGGGTTGGTCTGAAGCTTTCTTT. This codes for CASSQVGRGWSEAFF.

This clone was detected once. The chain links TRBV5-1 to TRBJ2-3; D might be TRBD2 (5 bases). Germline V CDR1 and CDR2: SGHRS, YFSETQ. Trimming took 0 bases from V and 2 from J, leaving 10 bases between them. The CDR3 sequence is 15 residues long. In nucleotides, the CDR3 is TGCGCCAGCAGCTTGGCGGGCGGGTACACAGATACGCAGTATTTT. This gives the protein CASSLAGGYTDTQYF. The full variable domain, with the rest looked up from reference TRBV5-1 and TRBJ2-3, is KAGVTQTPRYLIKTRGQQVTLSCSPISGHRSVSWYQQTPGQGLQFLFEYFSETQRNKGNFPGRFSGRQFSNSRSEMNVSTLELGDSALYLCASSLAGGYTDTQYFGPGTRLTVL.

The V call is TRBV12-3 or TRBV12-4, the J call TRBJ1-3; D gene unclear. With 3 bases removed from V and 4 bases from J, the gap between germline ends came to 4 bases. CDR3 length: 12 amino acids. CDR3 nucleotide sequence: TGTGCCAGCAGTTTCTTGGGAAACACCATATATTTT. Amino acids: CASSFLGNTIYF.

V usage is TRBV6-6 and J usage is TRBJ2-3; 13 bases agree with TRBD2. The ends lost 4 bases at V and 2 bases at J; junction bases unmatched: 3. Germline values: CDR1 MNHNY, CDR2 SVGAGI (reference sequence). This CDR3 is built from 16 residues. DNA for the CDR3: TGTGCCAGCAGTTTGGGGACTAGCGGGATCACAGATACGCAGTATTTT. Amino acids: CASSLGTSGITDTQYF.

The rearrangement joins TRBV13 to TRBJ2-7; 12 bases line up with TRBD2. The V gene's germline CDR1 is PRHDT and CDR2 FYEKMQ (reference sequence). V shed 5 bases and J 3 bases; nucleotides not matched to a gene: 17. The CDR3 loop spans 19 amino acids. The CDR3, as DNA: TGTGCCAGCAGCACCCTCTCTCTAGTGACTAGCGGGGGTCGCTACGAGCAGTACTTC. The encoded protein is CASSTLSLVTSGGRYEQYF.

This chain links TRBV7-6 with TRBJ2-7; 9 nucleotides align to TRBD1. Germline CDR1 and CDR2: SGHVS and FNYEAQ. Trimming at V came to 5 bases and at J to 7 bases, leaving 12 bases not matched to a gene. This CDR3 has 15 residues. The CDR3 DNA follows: TGTGCCAGCAGCACCGCCGGGACAGGGTTTCATGAGCAGTACTTC. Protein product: CASSTAGTGFHEQYF.

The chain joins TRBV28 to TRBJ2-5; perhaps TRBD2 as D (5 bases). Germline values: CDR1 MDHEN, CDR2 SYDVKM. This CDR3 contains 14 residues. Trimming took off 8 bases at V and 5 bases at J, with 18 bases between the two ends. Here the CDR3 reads CASRARASLETQYF. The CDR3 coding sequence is TGTGCCAGCCGTGCGAGGGCTAGTCTGGAGACCCAGTACTTC.

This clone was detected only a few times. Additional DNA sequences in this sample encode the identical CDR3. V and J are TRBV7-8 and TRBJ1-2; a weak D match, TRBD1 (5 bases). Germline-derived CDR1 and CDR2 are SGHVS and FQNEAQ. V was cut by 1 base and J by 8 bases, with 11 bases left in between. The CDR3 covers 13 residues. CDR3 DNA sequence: TGTGCCAGCAGCTTAGGCGAGGCAGGGGGCTACACCTTC. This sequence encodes CASSLGEAGGYTF.

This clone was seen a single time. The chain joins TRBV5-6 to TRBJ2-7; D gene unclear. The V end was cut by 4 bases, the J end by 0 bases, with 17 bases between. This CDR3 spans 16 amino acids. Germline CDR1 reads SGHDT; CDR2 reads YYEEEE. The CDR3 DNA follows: TGTGCCAGCAGCCTACGTACCATTTACAGCTCCTACGAGCAGTACTTC. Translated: CASSLRTIYSSYEQYF.

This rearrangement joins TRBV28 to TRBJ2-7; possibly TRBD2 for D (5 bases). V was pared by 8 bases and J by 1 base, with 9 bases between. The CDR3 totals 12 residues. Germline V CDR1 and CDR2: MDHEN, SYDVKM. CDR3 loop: CASGRGSYEQYF. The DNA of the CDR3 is TGTGCCAGCGGGAGAGGGTCCTACGAGCAGTACTTC. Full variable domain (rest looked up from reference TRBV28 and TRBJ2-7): DVKVTQSSRYLVKRTGEKVFLECVQDMDHENMFWYRQDPGLGLRLIYFSYDVKMKEKGDIPEGYSVSREKKERFSLILESASTNQTSMYLCASGRGSYEQYFGPGTRLTVT.

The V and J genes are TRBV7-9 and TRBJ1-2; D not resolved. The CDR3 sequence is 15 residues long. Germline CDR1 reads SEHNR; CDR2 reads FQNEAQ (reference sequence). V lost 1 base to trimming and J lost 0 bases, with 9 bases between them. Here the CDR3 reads CASSLGAKANYGYTF. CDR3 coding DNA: TGTGCCAGCAGCTTAGGGGCAAAAGCTAACTATGGCTACACCTTC.

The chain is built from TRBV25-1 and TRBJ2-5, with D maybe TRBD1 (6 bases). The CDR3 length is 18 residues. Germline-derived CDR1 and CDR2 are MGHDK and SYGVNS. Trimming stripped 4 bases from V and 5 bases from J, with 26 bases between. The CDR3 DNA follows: TGTGCCAGCAGTGCAAAACCCTTTAGGGGCCGCGACAGGGAGACCCAGTACTTC. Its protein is CASSAKPFRGRDRETQYF.

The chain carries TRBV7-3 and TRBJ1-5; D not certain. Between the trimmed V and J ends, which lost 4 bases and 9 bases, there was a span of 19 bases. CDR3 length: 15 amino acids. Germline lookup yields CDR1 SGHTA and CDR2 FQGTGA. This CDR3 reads CASSSGGRVPGPQHF. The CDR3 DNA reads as TGTGCCAGCAGCTCTGGAGGGAGGGTCCCCGGGCCCCAGCATTTT. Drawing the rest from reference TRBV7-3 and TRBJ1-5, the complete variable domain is GAGVSQTPSNKVTEKGKYVELRCDPISGHTALYWYRQSLGQGPEFLIYFQGTGAADDSGLPNDRFFAVRPEGSVSTLKIQRTERGDSAVYLCASSSGGRVPGPQHFGDGTRLSIL.

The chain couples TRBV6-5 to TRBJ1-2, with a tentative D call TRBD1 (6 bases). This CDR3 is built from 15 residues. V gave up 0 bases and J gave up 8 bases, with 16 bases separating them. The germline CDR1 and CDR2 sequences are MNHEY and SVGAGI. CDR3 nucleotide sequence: TGTGCCAGCAGTTACTCTCCACAGGGCTGGGGAGGCTACACCTTC. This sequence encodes CASSYSPQGWGGYTF.

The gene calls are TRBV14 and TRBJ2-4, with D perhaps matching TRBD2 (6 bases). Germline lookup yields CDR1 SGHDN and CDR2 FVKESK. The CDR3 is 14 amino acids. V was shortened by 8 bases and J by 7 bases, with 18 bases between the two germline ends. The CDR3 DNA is TGTGCCAGCCGAGCCGCGGGACTCGGTAACATTCAGTACTTC. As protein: CASRAAGLGNIQYF.

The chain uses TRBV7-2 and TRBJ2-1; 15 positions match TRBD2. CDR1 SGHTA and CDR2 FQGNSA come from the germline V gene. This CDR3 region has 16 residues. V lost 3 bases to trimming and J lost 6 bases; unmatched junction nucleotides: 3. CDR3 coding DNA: TGTGCCAGCAGCTTTCGGACTAGCGGGAGGGTCAATGAGCAGTTCTTC. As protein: CASSFRTSGRVNEQFF.